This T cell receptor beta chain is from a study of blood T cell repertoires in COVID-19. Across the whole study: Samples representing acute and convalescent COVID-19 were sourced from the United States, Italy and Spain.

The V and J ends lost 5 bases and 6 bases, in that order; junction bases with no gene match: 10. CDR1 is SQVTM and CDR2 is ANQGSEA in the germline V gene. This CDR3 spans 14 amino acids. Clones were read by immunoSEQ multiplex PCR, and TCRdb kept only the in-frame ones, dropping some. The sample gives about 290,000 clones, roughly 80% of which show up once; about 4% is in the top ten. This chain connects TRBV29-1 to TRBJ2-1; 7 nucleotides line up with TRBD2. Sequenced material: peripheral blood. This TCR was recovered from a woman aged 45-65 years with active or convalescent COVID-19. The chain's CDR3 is CSVKREPDGNEQFF. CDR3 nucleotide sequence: TGCAGCGTTAAGCGGGAACCCGACGGCAATGAGCAGTTCTTC.